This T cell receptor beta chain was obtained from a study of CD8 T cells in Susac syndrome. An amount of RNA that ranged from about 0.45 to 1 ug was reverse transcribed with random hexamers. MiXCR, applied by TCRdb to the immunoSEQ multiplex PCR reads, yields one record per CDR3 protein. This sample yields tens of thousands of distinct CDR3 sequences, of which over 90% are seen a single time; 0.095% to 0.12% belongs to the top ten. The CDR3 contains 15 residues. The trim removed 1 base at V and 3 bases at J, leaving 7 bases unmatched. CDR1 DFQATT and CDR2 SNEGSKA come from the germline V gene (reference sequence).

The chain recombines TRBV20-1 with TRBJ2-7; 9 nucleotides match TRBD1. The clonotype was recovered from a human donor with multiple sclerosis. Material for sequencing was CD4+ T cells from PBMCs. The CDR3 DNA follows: TGCAGTGCTAGAGTTACCGAGACAGGGGGCTACGAGCAGTACTTC. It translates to CSARVTETGGYEQYF.